The entry below describes one T cell receptor (beta chain). Antigen unknown. CDR1 MNHEY and CDR2 SVGAGI come from the germline V gene. This CDR3 comprises 12 residues. Deletions cut 5 bases from V and 7 bases from J, with 11 bases between. The data originate from a study of T cells in localized non-small cell lung cancer. Study-wide findings and caveats: In uninvolved adjacent lung, T cell clonality reached its highest value, exceeding tumor. A median about 50 of the top 100 tumor clones appeared in adjacent lung.

The table came from immunoSEQ multiplex PCR; TCRdb's copy has only in-frame clones and leaves some out. In the table there are about 82,000 clones, around 81% of which are singletons. This TCR derives from a man aged 40 to 70 with stage II squamous cell lung carcinoma. The chain has TRBV6-5 and TRBJ1-2, with a tentative D call TRBD1 (5 bases). Here the sequenced sample was PBMCs, taken before any cancer treatment. Here the CDR3 reads CASSEGVGGYTF. DNA of the CDR3: TGTGCCAGCAGTGAAGGGGTGGGTGGCTACACCTTC.